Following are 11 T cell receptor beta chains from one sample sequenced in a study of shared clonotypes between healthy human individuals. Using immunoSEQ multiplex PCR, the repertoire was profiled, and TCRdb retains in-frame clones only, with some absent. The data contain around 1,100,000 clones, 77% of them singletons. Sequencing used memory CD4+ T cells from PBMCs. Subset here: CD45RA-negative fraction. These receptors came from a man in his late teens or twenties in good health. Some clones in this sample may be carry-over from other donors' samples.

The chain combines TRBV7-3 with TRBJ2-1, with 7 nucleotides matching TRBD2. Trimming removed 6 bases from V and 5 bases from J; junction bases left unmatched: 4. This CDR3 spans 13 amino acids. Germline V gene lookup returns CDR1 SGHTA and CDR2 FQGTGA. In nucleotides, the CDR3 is TGTGCCAGCAGTCGAACTAGCGACAATGAGCAGTTCTTC. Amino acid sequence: CASSRTSDNEQFF.

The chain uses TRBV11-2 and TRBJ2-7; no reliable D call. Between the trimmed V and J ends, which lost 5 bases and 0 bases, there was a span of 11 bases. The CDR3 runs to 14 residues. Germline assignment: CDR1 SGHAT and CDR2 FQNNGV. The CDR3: CASSPQRSSYEQYF. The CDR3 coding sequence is TGTGCCAGCAGCCCTCAGAGGAGCTCCTACGAGCAGTACTTC.

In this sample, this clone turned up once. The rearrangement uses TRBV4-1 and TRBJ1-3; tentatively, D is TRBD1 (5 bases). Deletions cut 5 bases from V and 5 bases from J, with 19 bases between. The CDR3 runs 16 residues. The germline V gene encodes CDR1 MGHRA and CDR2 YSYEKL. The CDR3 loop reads CASSNPGGSERNTIYF. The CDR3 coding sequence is TGCGCCAGCAGCAACCCCGGGGGGAGCGAGCGAAACACCATATATTTT.

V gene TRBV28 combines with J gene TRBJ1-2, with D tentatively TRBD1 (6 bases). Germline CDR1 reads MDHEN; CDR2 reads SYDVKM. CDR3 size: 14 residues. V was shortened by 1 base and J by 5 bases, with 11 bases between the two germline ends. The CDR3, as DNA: TGTGCCAGCAGTTTATCGGGGGGCGTTTATGGCTACACCTTC. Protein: CASSLSGGVYGYTF.

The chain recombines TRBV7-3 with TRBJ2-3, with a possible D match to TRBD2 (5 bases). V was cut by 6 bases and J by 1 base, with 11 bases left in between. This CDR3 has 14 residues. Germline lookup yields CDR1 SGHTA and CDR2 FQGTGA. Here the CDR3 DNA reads TGTGCCAGCAGTTCCGTGGGAGGCACAGATACGCAGTATTTT. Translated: CASSSVGGTDTQYF.

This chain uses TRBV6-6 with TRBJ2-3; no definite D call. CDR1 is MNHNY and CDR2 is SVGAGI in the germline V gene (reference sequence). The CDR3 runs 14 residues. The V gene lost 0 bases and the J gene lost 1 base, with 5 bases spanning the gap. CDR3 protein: CASSYSPGTDTQYF. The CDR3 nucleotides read TGTGCCAGCAGTTACTCGCCGGGCACAGATACGCAGTATTTT.

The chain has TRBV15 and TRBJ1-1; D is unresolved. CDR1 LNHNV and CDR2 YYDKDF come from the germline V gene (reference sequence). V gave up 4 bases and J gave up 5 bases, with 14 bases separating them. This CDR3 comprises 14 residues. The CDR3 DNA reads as TGTGCCACCAGCACCCAATGGAGGGTAACTGAAGCTTTCTTT. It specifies CATSTQWRVTEAFF. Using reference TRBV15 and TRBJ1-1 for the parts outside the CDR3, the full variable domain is DAMVIQNPRYQVTQFGKPVTLSCSQTLNHNVMYWYQQKSSQAPKLLFHYYDKDFNNEADTPDNFQSRRPNTSFCFLDIRSPGLGDTAMYLCATSTQWRVTEAFFGQGTRLTVV.

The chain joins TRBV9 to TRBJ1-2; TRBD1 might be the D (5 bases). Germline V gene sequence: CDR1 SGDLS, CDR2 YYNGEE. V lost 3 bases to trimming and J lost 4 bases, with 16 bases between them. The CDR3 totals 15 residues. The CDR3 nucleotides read TGTGCCAGCAGCGCTAGCTGGCAGGGAATCTATGGCTACACCTTC. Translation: CASSASWQGIYGYTF.

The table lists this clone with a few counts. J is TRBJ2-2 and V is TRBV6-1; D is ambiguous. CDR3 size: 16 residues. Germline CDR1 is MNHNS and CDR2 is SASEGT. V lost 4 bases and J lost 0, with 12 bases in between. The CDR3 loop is CASSVEAYANTGELFF. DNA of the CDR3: TGTGCCAGCAGTGTTGAAGCGTACGCGAACACCGGGGAGCTGTTTTTT.

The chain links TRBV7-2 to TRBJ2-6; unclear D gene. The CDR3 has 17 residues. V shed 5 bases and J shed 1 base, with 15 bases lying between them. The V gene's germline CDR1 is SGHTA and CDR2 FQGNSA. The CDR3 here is CASSGLGLLSGANVLTF. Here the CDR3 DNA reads TGTGCCAGCAGCGGGCTCGGGTTGTTGTCTGGGGCCAACGTCCTGACTTTC.

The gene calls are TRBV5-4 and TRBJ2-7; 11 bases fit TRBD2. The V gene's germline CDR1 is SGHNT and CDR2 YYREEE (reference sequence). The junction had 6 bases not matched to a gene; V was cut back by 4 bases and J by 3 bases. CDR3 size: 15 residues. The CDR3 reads CASSTGTSGIYEQYF. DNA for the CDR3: TGTGCCAGCAGCACCGGGACTAGCGGCATCTACGAGCAGTACTTC.